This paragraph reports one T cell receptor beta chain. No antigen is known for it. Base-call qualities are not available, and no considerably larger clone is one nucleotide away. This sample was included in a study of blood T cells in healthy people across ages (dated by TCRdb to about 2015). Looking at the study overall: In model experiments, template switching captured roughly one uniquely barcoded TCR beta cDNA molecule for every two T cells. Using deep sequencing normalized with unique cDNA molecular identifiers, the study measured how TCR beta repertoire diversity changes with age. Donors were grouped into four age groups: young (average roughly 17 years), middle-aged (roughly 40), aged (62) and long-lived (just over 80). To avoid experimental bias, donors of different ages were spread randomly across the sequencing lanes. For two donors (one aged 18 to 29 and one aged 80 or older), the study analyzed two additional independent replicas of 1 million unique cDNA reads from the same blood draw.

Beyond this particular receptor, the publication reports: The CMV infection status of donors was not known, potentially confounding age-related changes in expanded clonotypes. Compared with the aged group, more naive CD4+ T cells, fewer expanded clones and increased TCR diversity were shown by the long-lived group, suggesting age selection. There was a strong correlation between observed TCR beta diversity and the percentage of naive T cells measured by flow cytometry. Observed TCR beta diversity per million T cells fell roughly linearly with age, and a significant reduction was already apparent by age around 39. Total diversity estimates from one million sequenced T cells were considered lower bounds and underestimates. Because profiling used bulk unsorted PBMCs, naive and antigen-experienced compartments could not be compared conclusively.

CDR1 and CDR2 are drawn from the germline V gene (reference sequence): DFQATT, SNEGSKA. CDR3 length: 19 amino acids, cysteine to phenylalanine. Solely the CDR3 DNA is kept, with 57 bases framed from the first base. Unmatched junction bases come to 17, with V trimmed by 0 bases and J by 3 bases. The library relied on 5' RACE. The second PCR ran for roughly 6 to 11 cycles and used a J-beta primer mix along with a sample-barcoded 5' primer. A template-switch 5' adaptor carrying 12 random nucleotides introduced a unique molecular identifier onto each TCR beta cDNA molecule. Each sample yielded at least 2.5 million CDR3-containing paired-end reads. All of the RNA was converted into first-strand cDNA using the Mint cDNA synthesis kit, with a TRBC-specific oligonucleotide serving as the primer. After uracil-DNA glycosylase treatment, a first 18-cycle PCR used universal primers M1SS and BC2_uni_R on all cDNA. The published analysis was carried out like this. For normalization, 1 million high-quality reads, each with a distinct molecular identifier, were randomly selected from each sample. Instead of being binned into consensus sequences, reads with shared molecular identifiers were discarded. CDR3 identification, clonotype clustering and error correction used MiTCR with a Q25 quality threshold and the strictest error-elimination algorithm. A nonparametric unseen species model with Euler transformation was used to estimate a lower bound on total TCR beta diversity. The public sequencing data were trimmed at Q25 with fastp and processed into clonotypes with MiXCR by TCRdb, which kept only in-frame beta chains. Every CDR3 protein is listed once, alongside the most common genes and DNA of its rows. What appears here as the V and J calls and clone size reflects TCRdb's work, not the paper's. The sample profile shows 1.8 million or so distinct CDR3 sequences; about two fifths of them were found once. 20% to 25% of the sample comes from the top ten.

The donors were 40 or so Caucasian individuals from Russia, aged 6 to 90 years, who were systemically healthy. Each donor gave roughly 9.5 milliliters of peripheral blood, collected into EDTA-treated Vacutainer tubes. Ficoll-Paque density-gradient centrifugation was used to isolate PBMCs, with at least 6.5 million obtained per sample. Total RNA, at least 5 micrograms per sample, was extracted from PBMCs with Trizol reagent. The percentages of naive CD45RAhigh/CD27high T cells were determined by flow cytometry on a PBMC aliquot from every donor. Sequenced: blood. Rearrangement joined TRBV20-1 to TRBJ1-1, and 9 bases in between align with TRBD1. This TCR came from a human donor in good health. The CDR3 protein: CSARDASGTGSLVDTEAFF. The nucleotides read TGCAGTGCTAGAGACGCCTCAGGGACAGGGAGTTTAGTAGACACTGAAGCTTTCTTT.